Ten or more counts support the clone carrying this T cell receptor (beta chain). Different DNA sequences within this sample yield the same CDR3. In the original processing: Reference gene primers were amplified, and this amplification served to estimate nucleated cell counts. This table comes from immunoSEQ multiplex PCR, and its TCRdb copy is limited to in-frame clones, with some not included. V and J calls and clone size are copied from that table; D and trimming were computed from the DNA. The top ten hold approximately 2% of the sample, which has 250,000 to 300,000 clones, 89% seen once. This entry comes from a study of blood T cell repertoires in COVID-19. Study-level background: PBMCs, B-cell-depleted T cells, or T cells were the source of the cDNA or gDNA that made up the material.

V was cut by 1 base and J by 5 bases, with 8 bases left in between. The CDR3 contains 13 residues. In germline, CDR1 is SGHTA, CDR2 FQGNSA. The clonotype originates from a man in his fifties with acute or convalescent COVID-19. The chain couples TRBV7-2 to TRBJ2-5; tentative D call: TRBD2 (5 bases). Sequenced material: peripheral blood. For the CDR3, the DNA is TGTGCCAGCAGCTTAGGCGGGCCCGAGACCCAGTACTTC. Protein product: CASSLGGPETQYF.